The present entry profiles one T cell receptor (beta chain) with its context. The antigen remains unidentified. This specimen belongs to a study of blood T cells in healthy people across ages. General observations from the study: No conclusive comparison of naive versus antigen-experienced cells was possible with unsorted PBMCs.

Alongside a J-beta primer mix, a sample-barcoded 5' primer served in a second PCR lasting roughly 7 to 12 cycles. One entry per CDR3 protein, called by TCRdb with MiXCR from the 5' RACE reads. This sample has some 940,000 distinct CDR3 sequences, with 29% found just once. J was trimmed by 9 bases and V by 4 bases; bases with no gene match: 13. Germline V gene sequence: CDR1 SGHTA, CDR2 FQGNSA. This CDR3 is 17 amino acids long. These data were also filed under a second study, of T cells of mothers and their children.

This chain connects TRBV7-2 to TRBJ1-6; TRBD1 aligns across 9 bases. This sequence was found in a middle-aged woman in good health. Sequenced sample: blood. CDR3 loop: CASSWGVGTGIGSPLHF. CDR3 sequence (DNA): TGTGCCAGCAGCTGGGGGGTTGGGACAGGGATCGGTTCACCCCTCCACTTT.